Described below is a single T cell receptor (beta chain) sequence and its context. The record originates from a study of blood T cell repertoires in COVID-19. This table comes from immunoSEQ multiplex PCR, and its TCRdb copy is limited to in-frame clones, with some not included. The data contain 220,000 or so clones, approximately 84% of them singletons. The CDR3 is 13 residues long. Germline V gives CDR1 LNHDA, CDR2 SQIVND (reference sequence). V lost 10 bases to trimming and J lost 1 base, with 11 bases between them. This chain joins TRBV19 and TRBJ2-1; D gene uncertain. Input material: peripheral blood. The TCR sequence derives from a middle-aged man who had recovered from COVID-19. The CDR3 DNA reads TGTGCCACCAGGCGAACGTCCTACAATGAGCAGTTCTTC. Its translation: CATRRTSYNEQFF.